These 14 T cell receptor beta chains share one sample of origin, sequenced in a study of T-cell memory formation after mild COVID-19. MiXCR, applied by TCRdb to the 5' RACE reads, yields one record per CDR3 protein. The sample records a few hundred thousand distinct CDR3 sequences, over 15% being singletons. The source material was PBMCs or a T cell subset sorted from them (not recorded which). The receptors here all came from a man younger than 35 who had mild COVID-19 (a few samples of this study predate the infection). Cell type and time point are not known.

With respect to this clonotype: A much larger clone sits a single nucleotide away, making a read error possible. The V call is TRBV7-9, the J call TRBJ1-1, with unresolved D. This CDR3 is 13 amino acids long. Germline V lookup: CDR1 SEHNR, CDR2 FQNEAQ (reference sequence). Between the trimmed V and J ends, which lost 5 bases and 5 bases, there was a span of 12 bases. CDR3 sequence (DNA): TGTGCCAGCAGCAATCAGGTTAGGACTGAAGCTTTCTTT. It specifies CASSNQVRTEAFF.

The genes are TRBV15 and TRBJ2-2; the D is unclear. The V end was cut by 0 bases, the J end by 1 base, with 6 bases between. From germline, CDR1 is LNHNV and CDR2 YYDKDF (reference sequence). This CDR3 comprises 15 residues. CDR3 bases: TGTGCCACCAGCAGAGATCCCAAGAACACCGGGGAGCTGTTTTTT. Protein product: CATSRDPKNTGELFF.

The table lists this clonotype with many counts. The J gene is TRBJ2-3, the V gene TRBV29-1; TRBD2 matches 7 bases. CDR3 length equals 14 residues. Trimming removed 3 bases from V and 6 bases from J; junction bases left unmatched: 9. Germline lookup yields CDR1 SQVTM and CDR2 ANQGSEA. In DNA, the CDR3 is TGCAGCGTTGATATCGGGGGGTTAACGGATACGCAGTATTTT. This gives the protein CSVDIGGLTDTQYF.

The gene calls are TRBV2 and TRBJ2-5; TRBD1 agrees at 7 bases. In germline, CDR1 is SNHLY, CDR2 FYNNEI. The CDR3 loop spans 13 amino acids. The V gene end was trimmed by 8 bases and the J gene end by 5 bases; junction bases not matched to a gene: 8. CDR3 nucleotides: TGTGCCAGCGTAGGGACAGATGAGGAGACCCAGTACTTC. Translated: CASVGTDEETQYF. The entire variable domain, with the rest obtained from reference TRBV2 and TRBJ2-5, is as follows: EPEVTQTPSHQVTQMGQEVILRCVPISNHLYFYWYRQILGQKVEFLVSFYNNEISEKSEIFDDQFSVERPDGSNFTLKIRSTKLEDSAMYFCASVGTDEETQYFGPGTRLLVL.

This clonotype was seen only a few times. The CDR3 loop reads CASSQGSGGHGNEQFF. In DNA, the CDR3 is TGCGCCAGCAGCCAAGGTAGCGGGGGCCATGGCAATGAGCAGTTCTTC. The gene calls are TRBV4-3 and TRBJ2-1; 9 bases map to TRBD2. After removal of 1 base from V and 6 bases from J, the junction contained 7 bases not matched to a gene. This CDR3 contains 16 residues. CDR1 is LGHNA, CDR2 YSLEER, per germline.

J is TRBJ2-1 and V is TRBV6-5; TRBD1 agrees at 9 bases. The CDR3 spans 14 residues. Germline CDR1 is MNHEY and CDR2 is SVGAGI. Germline trimming cut 4 bases from V and 7 bases from J; bases unmatched to any gene: 5. This CDR3 reads CASSSGQGGNEQFF. The CDR3, as DNA: TGTGCCAGCAGTTCGGGACAGGGTGGGAATGAGCAGTTCTTC.

This clonotype was picked up a small number of times. The chain combines TRBV12-3 or TRBV12-4 with TRBJ1-5; D remains ambiguous. V dropped 1 base and J dropped 5 bases, with 6 bases sitting between them. This CDR3 has 13 residues. This CDR3 is CASSLGQHQPQHF. In DNA form, the CDR3 reads TGTGCCAGCAGTTTAGGTCAGCATCAGCCCCAGCATTTT.

This clonotype has more than one count but fewer than ten. The gene calls are TRBV19 and TRBJ2-7; TRBD2 is a possible D gene (5 bases). The germline V gene has CDR1 LNHDA and CDR2 SQIVND (reference sequence). Trimming pared 7 bases from V and 0 bases from J, leaving 16 bases between. This CDR3 comprises 15 residues. The CDR3 region is CASTPVAGSSYEQYF. CDR3 DNA: TGTGCCAGTACCCCAGTGGCGGGTAGCTCCTACGAGCAGTACTTC. The full variable domain, with the rest looked up from reference TRBV19 and TRBJ2-7, is DGGITQSPKYLFRKEGQNVTLSCEQNLNHDAMYWYRQDPGQGLRLIYYSQIVNDFQKGDIAEGYSVSREKKESFPLTVTSAQKNPTAFYLCASTPVAGSSYEQYFGPGTRLTVT.

This clonotype was seen a few times. J is TRBJ2-5 and V is TRBV24-1; D is perhaps TRBD1 (6 bases). V was trimmed by 0 bases and J by 5 bases, leaving 12 bases between them. This CDR3 comprises 15 residues. Germline lookup yields CDR1 KGHDR and CDR2 SFDVKD. The DNA of the CDR3 is TGTGCCACCAGTGATTTGGCAGGGGTGGTGGAGACCCAGTACTTC. Translating it yields CATSDLAGVVETQYF.

This clonotype has just a few counts. This chain links TRBV20-1 with TRBJ1-3; D not resolved. In germline, CDR1 is DFQATT, CDR2 SNEGSKA (reference sequence). This CDR3 has 14 amino acids. V gave up 1 base and J gave up 1 base, with 8 bases separating them. The CDR3, as DNA: TGCAGTGCTAGAGCGCAGAGTTCTGGAAACACCATATATTTT. Amino acid sequence: CSARAQSSGNTIYF.

At least ten counts were recorded for this clonotype. The chain combines TRBV7-3 with TRBJ2-2; 8 nucleotides align to TRBD1. V lost 5 bases, J lost 1 base, and 3 bases stayed unmatched. CDR3 length: 15 amino acids. Germline CDR1 reads SGHTA; CDR2 reads FQGTGA. CDR3 nucleotides: TGTGCCAGCAGCCCCGGGACAGGGAACACCGGGGAGCTGTTTTTT. Translation: CASSPGTGNTGELFF.

There are many counts of this clonotype. The chain carries TRBV20-1 and TRBJ2-1; D is ambiguous. The CDR3 totals 14 residues. V shed 0 bases and J shed 6 bases, with 12 bases lying between them. Germline V gives CDR1 DFQATT, CDR2 SNEGSKA (reference sequence). This chain's CDR3 is CSARDLRSPNEQFF. Written as DNA, the CDR3 is TGCAGTGCTAGAGATCTGAGGTCCCCCAATGAGCAGTTCTTC.

In nucleotides, the CDR3 is TGTGCCAGCAGTTACGACTCTTGGAGCTCCTACGAGCAGTACTTC. Residues: CASSYDSWSSYEQYF. The V call is TRBV6-5, the J call TRBJ2-7; no firm D call. Germline V gene data show CDR1 as MNHEY and CDR2 as SVGAGI. This CDR3 has 15 amino acids. V lost 2 bases to trimming and J lost 0 bases, with 11 bases between them.

This clonotype turned up a few times. The CDR3 is CASSSIQGSNTEAFF. The DNA of the CDR3 is TGTGCCAGTAGCTCTATACAGGGGTCGAACACTGAAGCTTTCTTT. This sequence joins TRBV19 and TRBJ1-1, with 7 positions matching TRBD1. V trimming: 6 bases; J trimming: 1 base; junction bases outside the gene matches: 8. CDR1 and CDR2 (germline): LNHDA, SQIVND (reference sequence). The CDR3 totals 15 residues.